Listed here are 18 T cell receptor beta chains from one sample, sequenced in a study of PD-1 and CTLA-4 blockade in melanoma. Profiled with immunoSEQ multiplex PCR; TCRdb holds only in-frame clones, not every one. The data show almost 30,000 clones, around nine tenths seen once. The source was CD8+ T cells from peripheral blood, collected before anti-PD-1 treatment. Receptors were obtained from a human donor with melanoma.

V and J are TRBV7-9 and TRBJ2-3; D call uncertain. The CDR3 sequence is 13 residues long. V was clipped by 4 bases and J by 4 bases, with 9 bases between them. Per germline, CDR1 SEHNR and CDR2 FQNEAQ (reference sequence). The CDR3 region is CASSSEWADTQYF. In DNA, the CDR3 is TGTGCCAGCAGCTCCGAGTGGGCAGATACGCAGTATTTT.

The chain employs TRBV28 and TRBJ2-7; 7 bases match TRBD1. V was clipped by 4 bases and J by 4 bases; unmatched bases: 16. This CDR3 is built from 17 residues. Germline loops: CDR1 MDHEN, CDR2 SYDVKM. CDR3 nucleotide sequence: TGTGCCAGCAGTTCTATAGGGAATAACAGGGGTGCATACGAGCAGTACTTC. Protein sequence: CASSSIGNNRGAYEQYF. Looking up the rest from reference TRBV28 and TRBJ2-7 gives the full variable domain: DVKVTQSSRYLVKRTGEKVFLECVQDMDHENMFWYRQDPGLGLRLIYFSYDVKMKEKGDIPEGYSVSREKKERFSLILESASTNQTSMYLCASSSIGNNRGAYEQYFGPGTRLTVT.

J is TRBJ1-2 and V is TRBV2, with D possibly matching TRBD1 (5 bases). Trimming left V 8 bases short and J 4 bases short, with 14 bases between. Germline CDR1 is SNHLY and CDR2 is FYNNEI. This CDR3 is built from 13 residues. CDR3 sequence reads: CASEIREGYGYTF. CDR3 nucleotides: TGTGCCAGCGAAATCAGGGAAGGCTATGGCTACACCTTC.

This chain connects TRBV28 to TRBJ2-3; TRBD2 agrees at 7 bases. CDR3 length equals 20 residues. The germline gives CDR1 MDHEN, CDR2 SYDVKM. V shed 4 bases and J 7 bases; nucleotides not matched to a gene: 26. The CDR3 protein is CASSSSLRTRTLPPSNTQYF. Written as DNA, the CDR3 is TGTGCCAGCAGTTCATCCTTGAGGACTAGAACATTACCCCCCTCCAATACGCAGTATTTT.

This chain links TRBV11-2 with TRBJ1-1, with D unclear. Germline lookup yields CDR1 SGHAT and CDR2 FQNNGV. CDR3 size: 13 residues. The V gene lost 0 bases and the J gene lost 5 bases, with 7 bases spanning the gap. The CDR3 DNA reads as TGTGCCAGCAGCTTAGATCTGGGTACTGAAGCTTTCTTT. Its protein product is CASSLDLGTEAFF.

This clone was picked up a small number of times. The chain couples TRBV6-1 to TRBJ2-1; perhaps TRBD2 as D (6 bases). Trimming took off 1 base at V and 5 bases at J, with 12 bases between the two ends. This CDR3 has 15 amino acids. The germline V gene has CDR1 MNHNS and CDR2 SASEGT. This CDR3 is CASSEDGDLNNEQFF. The CDR3 DNA reads as TGTGCCAGCAGTGAAGACGGGGACTTAAACAATGAGCAGTTCTTC.

The V and J genes are TRBV30 and TRBJ1-1, with 9 nucleotides matching TRBD1. This CDR3 is 13 amino acids long. Unmatched junction bases numbered 3, after V lost 3 bases and J lost 4 bases. Germline lookup yields CDR1 GTSNPN and CDR2 SVGIG (reference sequence). The CDR3 region has the DNA TGTGCCTGGAGCCCGGACAGGGGCACTGAAGCTTTCTTT. Translation: CAWSPDRGTEAFF.

The chain joins TRBV10-3 to TRBJ2-1, with a weak D call TRBD2 (6 bases). This CDR3 contains 16 residues. Germline CDR1 is ENHRY and CDR2 is SYGVKD. Trimming cost V 2 bases and J 3 bases, with 14 bases left between them. The CDR3 DNA reads as TGTGCCATCAGTGAGGTAGCGGAGGTGGACTACAATGAGCAGTTCTTC. It codes for CAISEVAEVDYNEQFF.

This clone was recorded only once. The rearrangement links TRBV27 to TRBJ2-6; D unclear. V shed 5 bases and J shed 2 bases, with 7 bases lying between them. The CDR3 length is 14 residues. CDR1 is MNHEY and CDR2 is SMNVEV in the germline V gene (reference sequence). Here the CDR3 DNA reads TGTGCCAGCAGTCTAAACCCTGGGGCCAACGTCCTGACTTTC. Its protein product is CASSLNPGANVLTF.

This chain joins TRBV14 and TRBJ1-2; TRBD1 matches at 8 bases. Germline lookup yields CDR1 SGHDN and CDR2 FVKESK. V trimming: 4 bases; J trimming: 4 bases; junction bases outside the gene matches: 5. The CDR3 is made up of 14 amino acids. CDR3 coding DNA: TGTGCCAGCAGCCCGTTGGGACAGGTCTATGGCTACACCTTC. Protein sequence: CASSPLGQVYGYTF.

This rearrangement joins TRBV15 to TRBJ2-7; the match to TRBD1 covers 7 bases. The trim removed 5 bases at V and 3 bases at J, leaving 13 bases unmatched. CDR1 is LNHNV, CDR2 YYDKDF, per germline (reference sequence). CDR3 length: 16 amino acids. For the CDR3, the DNA is TGTGCCACCAGCCCCCGACGGGACAGAATTCGCTACGAGCAGTACTTC. Its translation is CATSPRRDRIRYEQYF.

This sequence joins TRBV2 and TRBJ1-1; no clear D. This CDR3 is built from 14 residues. The V and J ends lost 6 bases and 2 bases respectively, with 13 bases between them. Germline V gene data show CDR1 as SNHLY and CDR2 as FYNNEI. In DNA form, the CDR3 reads TGTGCCAGCAGGAAGGACGGAGAAAACACTGAAGCTTTCTTT. This gives the protein CASRKDGENTEAFF. Full variable domain (remainder filled in from reference TRBV2 and TRBJ1-1): EPEVTQTPSHQVTQMGQEVILRCVPISNHLYFYWYRQILGQKVEFLVSFYNNEISEKSEIFDDQFSVERPDGSNFTLKIRSTKLEDSAMYFCASRKDGENTEAFFGQGTRLTVV.

The CDR3 DNA follows: TGTGCCAGCTCCCAAGGACTTAACTATGAGACCCAGTACTTC. It encodes CASSQGLNYETQYF. J is TRBJ2-5 and V is TRBV5-8; maybe TRBD2 (5 bases). Trimming stripped 7 bases from V and 5 bases from J, with 18 bases between. Germline CDR1 SGHTS, CDR2 YDEGEE. The CDR3 covers 14 residues.

This clone was detected only once. This chain links TRBV19 with TRBJ2-7; TRBD2 aligns across 7 bases. Germline values: CDR1 LNHDA, CDR2 SQIVND (reference sequence). V was clipped by 4 bases and J by 3 bases; unmatched bases: 6. The CDR3 has 14 amino acids. DNA of the CDR3: TGTGCCAGTAGTACAGCGGGAACATACTACGAGCAGTACTTC. It encodes CASSTAGTYYEQYF.

This clone occurred once. Here the CDR3 reads CASSGDRTDTQYF. In DNA, the CDR3 is TGCGCCAGCAGCGGGGACCGCACAGATACGCAGTATTTT. The chain uses TRBV5-1 and TRBJ2-3, with D perhaps TRBD1 or TRBD2 (5 bases each). CDR1 is SGHRS and CDR2 is YFSETQ in the germline V gene. CDR3 length equals 13 residues. Trimming removed 4 bases from V and 1 base from J, with 7 bases in between.

J is TRBJ2-1 and V is TRBV5-4; TRBD2 might be the D (6 bases). V lost 2 bases, J lost 15 bases, and 15 bases lay in between. The germline CDR1 and CDR2 sequences are SGHNT and YYREEE (reference sequence). The CDR3 sequence is 12 residues long. This CDR3 is CASSLDSAGRFF. CDR3 sequence (DNA): TGTGCCAGCAGCTTAGATAGCGCGGGACGGTTCTTC.

The rearrangement uses TRBV7-9 and TRBJ2-7; possible D gene TRBD2, 5 bases. CDR3 length equals 13 residues. V gave up 4 bases and J gave up 6 bases, with 13 bases separating them. CDR1 SEHNR and CDR2 FQNEAQ come from the germline V gene (reference sequence). CDR3 sequence reads: CASSYMTGSEQYF. Written as DNA, the CDR3 is TGTGCCAGCAGCTACATGACGGGGAGCGAGCAGTACTTC.

The V and J genes are TRBV14 and TRBJ2-2; the D gene is possibly TRBD1 (6 bases). The CDR3 is made up of 15 amino acids. The V end was cut by 5 bases, the J end by 4 bases, with 14 bases between. Germline V CDR1 and CDR2: SGHDN, FVKESK. The CDR3 spells CASSDTGPSTGELFF. DNA for the CDR3: TGTGCCAGCAGCGATACAGGGCCTAGCACCGGGGAGCTGTTTTTT.